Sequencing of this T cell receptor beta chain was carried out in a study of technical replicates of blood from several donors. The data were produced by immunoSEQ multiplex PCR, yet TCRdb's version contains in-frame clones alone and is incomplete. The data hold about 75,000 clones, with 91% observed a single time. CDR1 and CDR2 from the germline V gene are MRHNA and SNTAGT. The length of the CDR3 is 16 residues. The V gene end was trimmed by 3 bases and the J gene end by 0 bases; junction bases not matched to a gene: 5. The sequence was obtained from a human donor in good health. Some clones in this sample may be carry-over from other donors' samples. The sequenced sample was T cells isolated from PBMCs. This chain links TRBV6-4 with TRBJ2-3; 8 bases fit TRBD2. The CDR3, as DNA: TGTGCCAGCAGTGAGGTGGCGGGGGGTAGCACAGATACGCAGTATTTT. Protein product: CASSEVAGGSTDTQYF.